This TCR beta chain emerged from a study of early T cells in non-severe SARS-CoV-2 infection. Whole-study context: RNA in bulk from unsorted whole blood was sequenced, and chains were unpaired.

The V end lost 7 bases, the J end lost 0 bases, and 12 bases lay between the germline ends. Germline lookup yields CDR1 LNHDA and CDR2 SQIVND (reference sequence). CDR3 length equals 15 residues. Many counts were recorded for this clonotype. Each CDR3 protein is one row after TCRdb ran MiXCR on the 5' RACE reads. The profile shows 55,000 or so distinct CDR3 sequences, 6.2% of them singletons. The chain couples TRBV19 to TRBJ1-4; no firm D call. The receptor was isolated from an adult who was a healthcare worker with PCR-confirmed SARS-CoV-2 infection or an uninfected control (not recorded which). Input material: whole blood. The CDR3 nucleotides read TGTGCCAGTAAGAAAAACGAGGCAACTAATGAAAAACTGTTTTTT. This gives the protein CASKKNEATNEKLFF.